A selection of T cell receptor beta chains follows, all from one sample in a study of early T cells in non-severe SARS-CoV-2 infection. TCRdb reprocessed the 5' RACE reads with MiXCR, giving one entry per CDR3 protein. The repertoire holds some 62,000 distinct CDR3 sequences, 8.8% seen once, with 13% in the top ten. Here the sequenced sample was whole blood, taken at baseline. The receptors stem from an adult who was a healthcare worker with PCR-confirmed SARS-CoV-2 infection or an uninfected control (not recorded which). CDR3s include the opening cysteine and the closing phenylalanine or tryptophan. D genes are given only for firm matches. Expanded clones get a size class; other rows say once, few or many, or leave the size out.

TGTGCCTGGAGGGCTTCGGGCAACCCGGACAATGAGCAGTTCTTC	CAWRASGNPDNEQFF	NA	NA	TRBV30	TRBJ2-1
TGTGCCAGCAGCCCTCGGGAGGGGCTGGCCTACACAGATACGCAGTATTTT	CASSPREGLAYTDTQYF	NA	TRBD2	TRBV11-2	TRBJ2-3
TGTGCCAGCAGTTGGGACAGGGGAGGAGGCTACACCTTC	CASSWDRGGGYTF	few	TRBD1	TRBV27	TRBJ1-2
TGTGCCACCACCAGGCGGGACGACACCGGGGAGCTGTTTTTT	CATTRRDDTGELFF	many	NA	TRBV10-3	TRBJ2-2
TGTGCCAGCAGTTTATCAGGGACATTTGAAGAGCAGTTCTTC	CASSLSGTFEEQFF	many	NA	TRBV27	TRBJ2-1
TGTGCCAGCAGGGAAAACATTCAGTACTTC	CASRENIQYF	many	NA	TRBV6-2/TRBV6-3	TRBJ2-4
TGTGCCAGCAGTCCAAGACAGGTGACCTACAATGAGCAGTTCTTC	CASSPRQVTYNEQFF	NA	NA	TRBV6-5	TRBJ2-1
TGTGCCAGCCTTCAGGGGGCGAACACCGGGGAGCTGTTTTTT	CASLQGANTGELFF	NA	TRBD1	TRBV7-9	TRBJ2-2
TGTGCCAGCAGCTTCCGAGCGAATAATTCACCCCTCCACTTT	CASSFRANNSPLHF	NA	NA	TRBV7-2	TRBJ1-6
TGTGCCAGCAGCCCCGGAGCATTTCGGGAGACCCAGTACTTC	CASSPGAFRETQYF	NA	NA	TRBV11-2	TRBJ2-5
TGTGCCAGCAGCCAGTTAGGGGACACTAATGAAAAACTGTTTTTT	CASSQLGDTNEKLFF	many	NA	TRBV7-3	TRBJ1-4
TGTGCCAGCAGCTTAGATGGGGGCGCATCCGGTCAGCCCCAGCATTTT	CASSLDGGASGQPQHF	many	NA	TRBV7-9	TRBJ1-5
TGCGCCAGCAGCCACGAGTTCAAATACAATGAGCAGTTCTTC	CASSHEFKYNEQFF	few	NA	TRBV4-1	TRBJ2-1
TGTGCCAGCAGCTTTACCGGCGACGAGCAGTACTTC	CASSFTGDEQYF	NA	NA	TRBV11-2	TRBJ2-7
TGTGCCAGCAGCTGGAGCGGGGAGCCCTCCTACGAGCAGTACTTC	CASSWSGEPSYEQYF	NA	TRBD2	TRBV11-1	TRBJ2-7
TGTGCCATCAGGGAAGGGGAGTCAGGAGCTTTCTTT	CAIREGESGAFF	few	NA	TRBV10-3	TRBJ1-1
TGTGCCAGCAGCCAAGCACCAGGAGGCCAAGAGACCCAGTACTTC	CASSQAPGGQETQYF	many	NA	TRBV14	TRBJ2-5
TGTGCCACCGGGACTAGCGGGTACCCTTACAATGAGCAGTTCTTC	CATGTSGYPYNEQFF	NA	TRBD2	TRBV24-1	TRBJ2-1
TGCAGCGTTGAGGGGACGTTGGCGGGAGATTACAATGAGCAGTTCTTC	CSVEGTLAGDYNEQFF	few	TRBD2	TRBV29-1	TRBJ2-1
TGTGCCAGCAGTGAGAGGGGCCCCAATGAAGAGCAGTACTTC	CASSERGPNEEQYF	NA	NA	TRBV27	TRBJ2-7
TGTGCCAGCAGTTACATGAGCGATGAGCAGTTCTTC	CASSYMSDEQFF	NA	NA	TRBV6-2/TRBV6-3	TRBJ2-1
TGTGCCAGCAGCCCACGGACAGCGAACACTGAAGCTTTCTTT	CASSPRTANTEAFF	few	NA	TRBV9	TRBJ1-1
TGTGCCAGTAGTTACACGAGCAATCAGCCCCAGCATTTT	CASSYTSNQPQHF	few	NA	TRBV19	TRBJ1-5
TGTGCCTGGGACCCAGACAGGATCCAAGAGACCCAGTACTTC	CAWDPDRIQETQYF	many	NA	TRBV30	TRBJ2-5